This is a list of T cell receptor beta chains from one sample in a study of technical replicates of blood from several donors. Measured with immunoSEQ multiplex PCR; TCRdb has only the in-frame clones, and not every one. Here the sample spans just under 85,000 clones, more than 80% being singletons. Sequencing was performed on T cells isolated from PBMCs. The receptor source for this set is a human donor in good health. CDR3s include the opening cysteine and the closing phenylalanine or tryptophan. The order of the fields is D gene, J gene, V gene, CDR3 protein. A D gene is named only where the DNA matches it firmly.

-,TRBJ1-3,TRBV2,CASSEALRGLGGNTIYF
TRBD2,TRBJ2-7,TRBV7-2,CASSLAAGGHYEQYF
-,TRBJ1-2,TRBV20-1,CSLGLLYGYTF
-,TRBJ2-2,TRBV10-2,CATSRGGSNTGELFF
TRBD2,TRBJ2-1,TRBV28,CASSRSGRSSYNEQFF
TRBD2,TRBJ2-7,TRBV6-1,CASSVGTSGGLVYEQYF
TRBD1,TRBJ2-5,TRBV5-4,CASRYQTGWQETQYF
TRBD1,TRBJ1-5,TRBV6-1,CASSEAQGQGAGSNQPQHF
TRBD1,TRBJ2-1,TRBV5-1,CASSVGQGNDEQFF
-,TRBJ2-5,TRBV7-9,CASSLAPGETQYF
-,TRBJ2-6,TRBV5-6,CASSPEEGGHGANVLTF
TRBD1,TRBJ2-7,TRBV7-9,CASAQGNEQYF